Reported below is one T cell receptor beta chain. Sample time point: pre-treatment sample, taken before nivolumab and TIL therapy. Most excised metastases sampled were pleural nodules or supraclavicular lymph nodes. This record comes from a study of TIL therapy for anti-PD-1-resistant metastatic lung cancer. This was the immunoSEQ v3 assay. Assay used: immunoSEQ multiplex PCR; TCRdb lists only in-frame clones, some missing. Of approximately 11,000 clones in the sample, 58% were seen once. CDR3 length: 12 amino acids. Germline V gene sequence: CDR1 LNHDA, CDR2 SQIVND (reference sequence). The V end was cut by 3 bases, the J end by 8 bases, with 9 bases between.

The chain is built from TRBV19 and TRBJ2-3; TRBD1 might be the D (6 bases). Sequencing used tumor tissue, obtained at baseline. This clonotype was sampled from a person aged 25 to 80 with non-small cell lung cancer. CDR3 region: CASSIEGGTQYF. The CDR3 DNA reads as TGTGCCAGTAGTATCGAAGGGGGTACGCAGTATTTT. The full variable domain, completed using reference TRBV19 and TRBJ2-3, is DGGITQSPKYLFRKEGQNVTLSCEQNLNHDAMYWYRQDPGQGLRLIYYSQIVNDFQKGDIAEGYSVSREKKESFPLTVTSAQKNPTAFYLCASSIEGGTQYFGPGTRLTVL.